A selection of T cell receptor beta chains follows, all from one sample in a study of T-cell reconstitution after alpha-beta-depleted transplantation in children. TCRdb reprocessed the PCR reads via MiXCR and lists one record per CDR3 protein. The data contain approximately 240,000 distinct CDR3 sequences, approximately 9.5% of them seen just once; the ten biggest clones take up over 5.5%. Specimen: PBMCs from the stem cell graft donor, collected from the stem cell graft. Every receptor here comes from a human donor who donated a stem cell graft to a child with acute lymphoblastic leukemia. CDR3s include the opening cysteine and the closing phenylalanine or tryptophan. A D gene is named only where the DNA matches it firmly. Clone size appears in some rows only: once, few, many, or a class for an expanded clone.

clone_size: few; d_call: .; j_call: TRBJ2-5; v_call: TRBV20-1; cdr3_nt: TGCAGTGCTAGAGATCGGAGGAGCCAAGAGACCCAGTACTTC; cdr3_aa: CSARDRRSQETQYF
clone_size: many; d_call: .; j_call: TRBJ1-1; v_call: TRBV10-2; cdr3_nt: TGCGCCACAGAGGGGGACCCGAACACTGAAGCTTTCTTT; cdr3_aa: CATEGDPNTEAFF
clone_size: many; d_call: TRBD2; j_call: TRBJ2-2; v_call: TRBV3-1; cdr3_nt: TGTGCCAGCAGTCGAACAGCGGGGAAGAACACCGGGGAGCTGTTTTTT; cdr3_aa: CASSRTAGKNTGELFF
clone_size: many; d_call: TRBD1; j_call: TRBJ1-2; v_call: TRBV4-3; cdr3_nt: TGCGCCAGCAGCCAAGATCAAGACAGGGGGGATGGCTACACCTTC; cdr3_aa: CASSQDQDRGDGYTF
clone_size: .; d_call: .; j_call: TRBJ2-6; v_call: TRBV7-9; cdr3_nt: TGTGCCAGCAGCTTGGACGGGTCTGGGGCCAACGTCCTGACTTTC; cdr3_aa: CASSLDGSGANVLTF
clone_size: many; d_call: .; j_call: TRBJ2-5; v_call: TRBV3-1; cdr3_nt: TGTGCCAGCAGCCAAGATATGTGGGGAGAGACCCAGTACTTC; cdr3_aa: CASSQDMWGETQYF
clone_size: many; d_call: .; j_call: TRBJ2-1; v_call: TRBV13; cdr3_nt: TGTGCCAGCAGCCTAACGGGGCGGGGTCCCGTGGATGAGCAGTTCTTC; cdr3_aa: CASSLTGRGPVDEQFF
clone_size: few; d_call: .; j_call: TRBJ2-7; v_call: TRBV12-3/TRBV12-4; cdr3_nt: TGTGCCAGCAGTTCCGCAGGGAGGTACGAGCAGTACTTC; cdr3_aa: CASSSAGRYEQYF
clone_size: many; d_call: .; j_call: TRBJ1-4; v_call: TRBV7-2; cdr3_nt: TGTGCCAGCAGCTTAGCTTCGACCAGGGGAAATGAAAAACTGTTTTTT; cdr3_aa: CASSLASTRGNEKLFF
clone_size: few; d_call: .; j_call: TRBJ2-7; v_call: TRBV6-5; cdr3_nt: TGTGCCAGCAGTTACTCGATAGGTGCCAACGAGCAGTACTTC; cdr3_aa: CASSYSIGANEQYF
clone_size: many; d_call: .; j_call: TRBJ2-7; v_call: TRBV18; cdr3_nt: TGTGCCAGCTCACCCGACGTCGGGCGGGGACCCCCCTACGAGCAGTACTTC; cdr3_aa: CASSPDVGRGPPYEQYF
clone_size: many; d_call: .; j_call: TRBJ2-1; v_call: TRBV5-1; cdr3_nt: TGCGCCAGTAGGGACGCGAGCTCCTACAATGAGCAGTTCTTC; cdr3_aa: CASRDASSYNEQFF
clone_size: few; d_call: .; j_call: TRBJ2-5; v_call: TRBV5-1; cdr3_nt: TGCGCCAGCAGCTTGTGGTCCGGGAATCAAGAGACCCAGTACTTC; cdr3_aa: CASSLWSGNQETQYF
clone_size: many; d_call: TRBD1; j_call: TRBJ1-1; v_call: TRBV5-1; cdr3_nt: TGCGCCAGCAGCTTGGACCAGGGGGCCACTGAAGCTTTCTTT; cdr3_aa: CASSLDQGATEAFF
clone_size: many; d_call: .; j_call: TRBJ2-7; v_call: TRBV7-2; cdr3_nt: TGTGCCAGCAGCCTAGGACGGGGTTATGAGTACGAGCAGTACTTC; cdr3_aa: CASSLGRGYEYEQYF
clone_size: few; d_call: .; j_call: TRBJ2-7; v_call: TRBV6-1; cdr3_nt: TGTGCCAGCAGTGTCGGGGCAGGGGTCTACGAGCAGTACTTC; cdr3_aa: CASSVGAGVYEQYF
clone_size: .; d_call: .; j_call: TRBJ1-1; v_call: TRBV7-9; cdr3_nt: TGTGCCAGCAGCTCACGTCCGGGGGACACTGAAGCTTTCTTT; cdr3_aa: CASSSRPGDTEAFF
clone_size: many; d_call: .; j_call: TRBJ2-2; v_call: TRBV20-1; cdr3_nt: TGCAGTGCTAGAGATCTGGGCAGGGCAACGAACACCGGGGAGCTGTTTTTT; cdr3_aa: CSARDLGRATNTGELFF
clone_size: few; d_call: .; j_call: TRBJ2-7; v_call: TRBV6-2/TRBV6-3; cdr3_nt: TGTGCCAGCAGTACCTCATTTATCTGGACCTCCTACGAGCAGTACTTC; cdr3_aa: CASSTSFIWTSYEQYF
clone_size: few; d_call: .; j_call: TRBJ2-1; v_call: TRBV4-2; cdr3_nt: TGTGCCAGCAGCCAAGTTGGGGGCGACAATGAGCAGTTCTTC; cdr3_aa: CASSQVGGDNEQFF
clone_size: .; d_call: .; j_call: TRBJ1-3; v_call: TRBV6-1; cdr3_nt: TGTGCCAGCAGTGAAGGTCCCGAAGAAAACACCATATATTTT; cdr3_aa: CASSEGPEENTIYF
clone_size: many; d_call: .; j_call: TRBJ1-3; v_call: TRBV18; cdr3_nt: TGTGCCAGCTCACAGGAAGCCCTATCTGGAAACACCATATATTTT; cdr3_aa: CASSQEALSGNTIYF
clone_size: few; d_call: TRBD1; j_call: TRBJ1-2; v_call: TRBV6-1; cdr3_nt: TGTGCCAGCAGGCAGACAGGGTTCTATGGCTACACCTTC; cdr3_aa: CASRQTGFYGYTF
clone_size: .; d_call: .; j_call: TRBJ2-7; v_call: TRBV10-3; cdr3_nt: TGTGCCATCAGTCCAGCGCGCTACGAGCAGTACTTC; cdr3_aa: CAISPARYEQYF
clone_size: few; d_call: .; j_call: TRBJ1-2; v_call: TRBV12-3/TRBV12-4; cdr3_nt: TGTGCCAGCAGTTATGTTTCCTATGGCTACACCTTC; cdr3_aa: CASSYVSYGYTF
clone_size: .; d_call: .; j_call: TRBJ1-2; v_call: TRBV25-1; cdr3_nt: TGTGCCAGCAGTGAAGGAGGGGACTATGGCTACACCTTC; cdr3_aa: CASSEGGDYGYTF
clone_size: .; d_call: .; j_call: TRBJ1-6; v_call: TRBV12-3/TRBV12-4; cdr3_nt: TGTGCCAGCAGTTTTATAGGGGATTCACCCCTCCACTTT; cdr3_aa: CASSFIGDSPLHF
clone_size: few; d_call: .; j_call: TRBJ2-3; v_call: TRBV7-9; cdr3_nt: TGTGCCAGCAGCCCCGACAGGAGCACAGATACGCAGTATTTT; cdr3_aa: CASSPDRSTDTQYF
clone_size: .; d_call: TRBD1; j_call: TRBJ2-2; v_call: TRBV7-7; cdr3_nt: TGTGCCAGCAGCTTTAGGAGCGCCCGGGACAGAAACACCGGGGAGCTGTTTTTT; cdr3_aa: CASSFRSARDRNTGELFF
clone_size: .; d_call: .; j_call: TRBJ1-4; v_call: TRBV7-2; cdr3_nt: TGTGCCAGCAGCTTAGGACCGGGGTTAAATGAAAAACTGTTTTTT; cdr3_aa: CASSLGPGLNEKLFF
clone_size: .; d_call: .; j_call: TRBJ2-1; v_call: TRBV20-1; cdr3_nt: TGCAGTGCCCGCCCATGGGGGAGCTCCTACAATGAGCAGTTCTTC; cdr3_aa: CSARPWGSSYNEQFF
clone_size: .; d_call: .; j_call: TRBJ1-2; v_call: TRBV10-1; cdr3_nt: TGCGCCAGCAGTGTGACTGGGAGATTGGGCTACACCTTC; cdr3_aa: CASSVTGRLGYTF
clone_size: .; d_call: TRBD1; j_call: TRBJ2-5; v_call: TRBV5-1; cdr3_nt: TGCGCCAGCAGGGATCAGGGGGCTGTATCGGAGACCCAGTACTTC; cdr3_aa: CASRDQGAVSETQYF
clone_size: many; d_call: .; j_call: TRBJ1-3; v_call: TRBV5-5; cdr3_nt: TGTGCCAGCAGCTTTGCTGGGGCTGGAAACACCATATATTTT; cdr3_aa: CASSFAGAGNTIYF
clone_size: few; d_call: .; j_call: TRBJ2-7; v_call: TRBV5-6; cdr3_nt: TGTGCCAGCAGCTTGTTTCAGGCAACACCCGGATACTACGAGCAGTACTTC; cdr3_aa: CASSLFQATPGYYEQYF